This T cell receptor (beta chain) is drawn from a study of T cell repertoires in cytomegalovirus infection. About the study: Researchers turned to recently identified HLA-C-restricted CMV epitopes as well as well-studied HLA-B-restricted ones. CMV infection and matching HLA type were both indicated by public TCR beta signatures.

The ends were cut back, 7 bases at V and 4 bases at J, with 19 bases in the middle. The CDR3 runs 15 residues. Study-level findings and limits: Summed frequency of shared TCR beta families picked out CMV carriers who also had the relevant HLA. In two of eight donors, the top clonotype was HLA-C-restricted CMV-specific.

Points on this clonotype: As yet, its antigen is unknown.

TCRdb re-called the reads with MiXCR, one entry per CDR3 protein. Of some 940,000 distinct CDR3 sequences in the sample, more than 25% were seen once. The chain uses TRBV12-3 or TRBV12-4 and TRBJ2-5; D perhaps matches TRBD2 (8 bases). The receptor comes from a human donor in good health (CMV status not recorded). Some clones in this sample may be carry-over from other donors' samples. Here the sequenced sample was cultured CD8+ T cells from PBMCs, taken from culture after CMV antigen stimulation. The CDR3 DNA follows: TGTGCCAGCACCCCGGGAGGGGGCGCGGGAGAGACCCAGTACTTC. Protein sequence: CASTPGGGAGETQYF.